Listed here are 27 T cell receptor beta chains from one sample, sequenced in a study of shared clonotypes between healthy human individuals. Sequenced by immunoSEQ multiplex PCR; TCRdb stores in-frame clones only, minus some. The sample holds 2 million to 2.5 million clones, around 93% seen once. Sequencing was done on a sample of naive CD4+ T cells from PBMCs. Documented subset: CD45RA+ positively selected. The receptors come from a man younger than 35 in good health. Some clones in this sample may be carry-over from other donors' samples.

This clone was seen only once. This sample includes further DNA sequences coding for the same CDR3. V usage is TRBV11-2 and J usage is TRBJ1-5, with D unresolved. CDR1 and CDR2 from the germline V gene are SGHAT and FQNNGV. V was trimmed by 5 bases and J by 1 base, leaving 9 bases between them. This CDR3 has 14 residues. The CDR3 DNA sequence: TGTGCCAGCAGCCTCGACGGGAGCAATCAGCCCCAGCATTTT. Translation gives CASSLDGSNQPQHF.

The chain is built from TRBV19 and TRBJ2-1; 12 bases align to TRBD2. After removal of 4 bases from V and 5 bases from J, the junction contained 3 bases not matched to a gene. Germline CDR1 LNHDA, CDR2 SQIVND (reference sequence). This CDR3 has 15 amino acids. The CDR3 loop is CASSRTSGAHNEQFF. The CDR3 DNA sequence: TGTGCCAGTAGTAGGACTAGCGGGGCTCACAATGAGCAGTTCTTC. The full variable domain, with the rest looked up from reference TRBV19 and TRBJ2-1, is DGGITQSPKYLFRKEGQNVTLSCEQNLNHDAMYWYRQDPGQGLRLIYYSQIVNDFQKGDIAEGYSVSREKKESFPLTVTSAQKNPTAFYLCASSRTSGAHNEQFFGPGTRLTVL.

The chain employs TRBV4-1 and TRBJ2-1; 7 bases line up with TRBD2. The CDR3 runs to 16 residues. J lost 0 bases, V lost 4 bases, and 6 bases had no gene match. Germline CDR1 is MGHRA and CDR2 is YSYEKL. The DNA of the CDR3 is TGCGCCAGCAGCCCCACCCCGGGGGGCTCCTACAATGAGCAGTTCTTC. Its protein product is CASSPTPGGSYNEQFF.

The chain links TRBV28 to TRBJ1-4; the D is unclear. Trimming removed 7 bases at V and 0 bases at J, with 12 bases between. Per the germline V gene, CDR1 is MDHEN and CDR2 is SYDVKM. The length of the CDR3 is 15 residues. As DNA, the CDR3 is TGTGCCAGCACTCCTCCTGGAGCAACTAATGAAAAACTGTTTTTT. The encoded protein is CASTPPGATNEKLFF.

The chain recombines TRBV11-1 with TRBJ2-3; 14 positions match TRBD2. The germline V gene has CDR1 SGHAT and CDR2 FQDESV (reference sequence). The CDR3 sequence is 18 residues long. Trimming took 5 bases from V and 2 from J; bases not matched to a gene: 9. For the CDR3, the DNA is TGTGCCAGCAGCCTCGGAGGACTAGCGGGAGGTGTCACAGATACGCAGTATTTT. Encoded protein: CASSLGGLAGGVTDTQYF.

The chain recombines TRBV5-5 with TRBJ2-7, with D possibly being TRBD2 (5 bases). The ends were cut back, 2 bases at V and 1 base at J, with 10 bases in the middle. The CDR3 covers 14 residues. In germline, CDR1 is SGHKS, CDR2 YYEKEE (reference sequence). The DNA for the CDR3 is TGTGCCAGCAGCTTCTGGACTGAGTCCTACGAGCAGTACTTC. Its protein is CASSFWTESYEQYF.

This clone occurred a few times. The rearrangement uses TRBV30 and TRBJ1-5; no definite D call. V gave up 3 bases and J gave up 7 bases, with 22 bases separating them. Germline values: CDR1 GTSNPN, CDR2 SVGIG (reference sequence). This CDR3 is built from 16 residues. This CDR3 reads CAWSPLSLGSGQPQHF. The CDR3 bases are TGTGCCTGGAGCCCTCTTTCTCTTGGGTCCGGACAGCCCCAGCATTTT.

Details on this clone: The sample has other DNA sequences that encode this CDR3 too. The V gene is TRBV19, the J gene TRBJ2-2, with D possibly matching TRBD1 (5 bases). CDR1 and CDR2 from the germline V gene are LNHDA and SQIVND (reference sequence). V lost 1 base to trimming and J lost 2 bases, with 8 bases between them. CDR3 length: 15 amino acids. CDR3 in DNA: TGTGCCAGTAGTATAGGACAGACCAACACCGGGGAGCTGTTTTTT. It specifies CASSIGQTNTGELFF.

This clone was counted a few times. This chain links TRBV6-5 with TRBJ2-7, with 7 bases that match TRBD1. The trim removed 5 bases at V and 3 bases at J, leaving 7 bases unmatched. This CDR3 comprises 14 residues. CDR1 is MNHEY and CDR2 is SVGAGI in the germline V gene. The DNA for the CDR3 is TGTGCCAGCAGTAATCGGGACAGACGCTACGAGCAGTACTTC. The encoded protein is CASSNRDRRYEQYF.

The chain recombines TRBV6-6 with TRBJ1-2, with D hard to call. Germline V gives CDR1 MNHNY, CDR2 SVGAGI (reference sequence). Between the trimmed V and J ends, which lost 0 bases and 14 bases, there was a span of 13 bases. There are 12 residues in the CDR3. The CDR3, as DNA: TGTGCCAGCAGTTACTCGGGGAACGCGGGAACCTTC. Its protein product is CASSYSGNAGTF.

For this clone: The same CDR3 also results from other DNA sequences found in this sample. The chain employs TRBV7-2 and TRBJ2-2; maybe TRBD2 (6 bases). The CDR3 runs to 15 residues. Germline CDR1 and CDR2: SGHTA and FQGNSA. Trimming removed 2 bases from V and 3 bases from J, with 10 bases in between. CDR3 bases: TGTGCCAGCAGCTTATTACTAGCCGACACCGGGGAGCTGTTTTTT. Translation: CASSLLLADTGELFF. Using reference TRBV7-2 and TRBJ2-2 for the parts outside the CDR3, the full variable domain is GAGVSQSPSNKVTEKGKDVELRCDPISGHTALYWYRQSLGQGLEFLIYFQGNSAPDKSGLPSDRFSAERTGGSVSTLTIQRTQQEDSAVYLCASSLLLADTGELFFGEGSRLTVL.

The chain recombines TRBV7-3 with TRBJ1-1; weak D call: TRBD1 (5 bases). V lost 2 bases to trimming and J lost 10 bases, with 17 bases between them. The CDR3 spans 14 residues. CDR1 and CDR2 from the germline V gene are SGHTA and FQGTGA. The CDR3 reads CASSLLSGLGGAFF. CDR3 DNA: TGTGCCAGCAGCTTATTGTCAGGGCTGGGTGGAGCTTTCTTT. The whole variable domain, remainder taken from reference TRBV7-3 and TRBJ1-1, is GAGVSQTPSNKVTEKGKYVELRCDPISGHTALYWYRQSLGQGPEFLIYFQGTGAADDSGLPNDRFFAVRPEGSVSTLKIQRTERGDSAVYLCASSLLSGLGGAFFGQGTRLTVV.

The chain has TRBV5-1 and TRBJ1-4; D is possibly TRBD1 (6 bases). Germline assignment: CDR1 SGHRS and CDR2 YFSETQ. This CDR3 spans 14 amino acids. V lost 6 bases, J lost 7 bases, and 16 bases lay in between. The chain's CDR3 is CASTWGGAGEKLFF. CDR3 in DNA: TGCGCCAGCACCTGGGGGGGCGCCGGTGAAAAACTGTTTTTT.

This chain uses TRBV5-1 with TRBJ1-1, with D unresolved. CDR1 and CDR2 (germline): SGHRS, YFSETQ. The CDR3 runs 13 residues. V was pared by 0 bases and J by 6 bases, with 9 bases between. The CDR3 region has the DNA TGCGCCAGCAGCTTGGGAGGTGACCCTGAAGCTTTCTTT. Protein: CASSLGGDPEAFF.

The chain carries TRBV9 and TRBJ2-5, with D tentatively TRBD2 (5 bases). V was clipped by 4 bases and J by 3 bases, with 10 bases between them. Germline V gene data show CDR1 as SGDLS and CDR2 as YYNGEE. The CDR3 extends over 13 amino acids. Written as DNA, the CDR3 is TGTGCCAGCAGCCTAGCTTACGAAGAGACCCAGTACTTC. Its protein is CASSLAYEETQYF.

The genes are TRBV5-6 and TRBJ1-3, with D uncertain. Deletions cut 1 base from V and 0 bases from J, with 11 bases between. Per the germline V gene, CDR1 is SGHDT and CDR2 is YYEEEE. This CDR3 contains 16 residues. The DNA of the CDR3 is TGTGCCAGCAGCTTGAGAGGGCCGGGCTCTGGAAACACCATATATTTT. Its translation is CASSLRGPGSGNTIYF.

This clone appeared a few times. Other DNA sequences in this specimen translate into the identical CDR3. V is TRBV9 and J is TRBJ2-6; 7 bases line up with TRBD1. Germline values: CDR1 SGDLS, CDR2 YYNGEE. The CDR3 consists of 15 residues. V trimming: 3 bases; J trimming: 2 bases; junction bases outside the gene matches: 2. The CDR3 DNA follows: TGTGCCAGCAGCGCCACAGGGGCTGGGGCCAACGTCCTGACTTTC. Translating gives CASSATGAGANVLTF.

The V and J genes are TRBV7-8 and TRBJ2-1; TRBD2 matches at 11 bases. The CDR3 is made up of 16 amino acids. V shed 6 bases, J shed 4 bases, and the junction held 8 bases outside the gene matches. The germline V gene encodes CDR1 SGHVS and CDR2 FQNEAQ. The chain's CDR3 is CASSRVGTSGYNEQFF. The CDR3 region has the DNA TGTGCCAGCAGTAGGGTCGGGACTAGCGGATACAATGAGCAGTTCTTC.

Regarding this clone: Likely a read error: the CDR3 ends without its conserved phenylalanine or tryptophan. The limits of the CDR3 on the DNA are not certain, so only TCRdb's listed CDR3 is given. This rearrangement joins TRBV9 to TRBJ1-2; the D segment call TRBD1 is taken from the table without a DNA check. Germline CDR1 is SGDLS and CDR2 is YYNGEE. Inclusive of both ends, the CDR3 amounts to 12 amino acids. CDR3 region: CASSHRGRWRDL.

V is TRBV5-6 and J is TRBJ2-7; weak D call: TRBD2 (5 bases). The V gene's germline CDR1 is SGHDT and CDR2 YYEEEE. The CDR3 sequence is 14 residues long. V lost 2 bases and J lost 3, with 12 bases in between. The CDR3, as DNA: TGTGCCAGCAGCTTTACTGGGAGCGGCTACGAGCAGTACTTC. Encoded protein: CASSFTGSGYEQYF.

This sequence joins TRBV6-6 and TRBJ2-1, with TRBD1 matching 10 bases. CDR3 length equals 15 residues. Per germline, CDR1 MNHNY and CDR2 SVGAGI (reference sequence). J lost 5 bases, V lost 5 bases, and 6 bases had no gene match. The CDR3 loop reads CASSGTGVFNNEQFF. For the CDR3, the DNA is TGTGCCAGCAGTGGGACAGGGGTGTTTAACAATGAGCAGTTCTTC.

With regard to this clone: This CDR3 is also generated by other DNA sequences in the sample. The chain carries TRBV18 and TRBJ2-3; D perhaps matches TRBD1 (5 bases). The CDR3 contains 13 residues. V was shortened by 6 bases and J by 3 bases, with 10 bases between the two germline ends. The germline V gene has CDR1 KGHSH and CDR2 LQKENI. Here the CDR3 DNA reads TGTGCCAGCTCGCCAGGACATACAGATACGCAGTATTTT. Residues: CASSPGHTDTQYF.

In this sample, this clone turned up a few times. CDR3 sequence (DNA): TGTGCCAGCAGCGTGGACAGGGGAAATGAAAAACTGTTTTTT. This gives the protein CASSVDRGNEKLFF. The J gene is TRBJ1-4, the V gene TRBV7-9; 9 bases fit TRBD1. CDR1 and CDR2 (germline): SEHNR, FQNEAQ (reference sequence). This CDR3 spans 14 amino acids. Trimming cost V 5 bases and J 5 bases; bases outside gene matches: 3.

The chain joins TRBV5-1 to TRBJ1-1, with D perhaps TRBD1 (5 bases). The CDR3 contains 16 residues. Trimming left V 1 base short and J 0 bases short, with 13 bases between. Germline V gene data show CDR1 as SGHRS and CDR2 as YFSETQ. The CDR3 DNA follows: TGCGCCAGCAGCTTGTTCGGGGCGGGGGTGAACACTGAAGCTTTCTTT. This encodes CASSLFGAGVNTEAFF.

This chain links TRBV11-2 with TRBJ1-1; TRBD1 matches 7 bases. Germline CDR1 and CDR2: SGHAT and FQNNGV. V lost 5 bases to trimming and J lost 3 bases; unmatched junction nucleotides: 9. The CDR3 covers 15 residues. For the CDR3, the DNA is TGTGCCAGCAGCCCCGACAGGGATAAGGACACTGAAGCTTTCTTT. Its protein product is CASSPDRDKDTEAFF. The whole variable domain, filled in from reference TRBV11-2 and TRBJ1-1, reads EAGVAQSPRYKIIEKRQSVAFWCNPISGHATLYWYQQILGQGPKLLIQFQNNGVVDDSQLPKDRFSAERLKGVDSTLKIQPAKLEDSAVYLCASSPDRDKDTEAFFGQGTRLTVV.

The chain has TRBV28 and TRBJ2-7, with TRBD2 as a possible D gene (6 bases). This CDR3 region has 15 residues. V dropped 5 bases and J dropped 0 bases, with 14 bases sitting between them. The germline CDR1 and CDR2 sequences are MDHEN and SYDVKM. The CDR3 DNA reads TGTGCCAGCAGTACTTTCGGGGGTCTCTCCTACGAGCAGTACTTC. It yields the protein CASSTFGGLSYEQYF. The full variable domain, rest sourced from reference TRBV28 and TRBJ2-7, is DVKVTQSSRYLVKRTGEKVFLECVQDMDHENMFWYRQDPGLGLRLIYFSYDVKMKEKGDIPEGYSVSREKKERFSLILESASTNQTSMYLCASSTFGGLSYEQYFGPGTRLTVT.

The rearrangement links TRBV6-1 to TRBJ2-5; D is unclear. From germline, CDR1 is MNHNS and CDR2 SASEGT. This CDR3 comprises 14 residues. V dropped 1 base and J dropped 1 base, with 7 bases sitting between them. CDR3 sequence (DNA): TGTGCCAGCAGTGAAGACAGAATCCAAGAGACCCAGTACTTC. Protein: CASSEDRIQETQYF.